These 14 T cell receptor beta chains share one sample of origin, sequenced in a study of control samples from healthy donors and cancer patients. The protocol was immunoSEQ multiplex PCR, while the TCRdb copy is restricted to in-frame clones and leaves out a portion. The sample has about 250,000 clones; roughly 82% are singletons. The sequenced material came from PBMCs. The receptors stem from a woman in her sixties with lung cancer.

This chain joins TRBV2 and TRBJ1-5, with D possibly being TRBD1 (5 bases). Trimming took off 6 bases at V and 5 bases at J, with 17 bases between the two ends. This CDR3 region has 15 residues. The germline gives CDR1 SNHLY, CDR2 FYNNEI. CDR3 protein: CASSGGTTYHQPQHF. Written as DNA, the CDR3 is TGTGCCAGCAGCGGGGGGACTACCTATCATCAGCCCCAGCATTTT.

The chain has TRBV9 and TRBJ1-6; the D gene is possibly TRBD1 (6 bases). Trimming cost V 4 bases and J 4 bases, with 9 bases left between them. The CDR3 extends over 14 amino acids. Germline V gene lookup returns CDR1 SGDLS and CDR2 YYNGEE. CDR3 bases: TGTGCCAGCAGCCCAGGACAGTATAATTCACCCCTCCACTTT. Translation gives CASSPGQYNSPLHF.

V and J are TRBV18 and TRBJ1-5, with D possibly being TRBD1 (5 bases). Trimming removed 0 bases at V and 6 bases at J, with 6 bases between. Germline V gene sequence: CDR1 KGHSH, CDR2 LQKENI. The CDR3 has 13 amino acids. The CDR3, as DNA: TGTGCCAGCTCACCACCCGGGGGTCAGCCCCAGCATTTT. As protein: CASSPPGGQPQHF.

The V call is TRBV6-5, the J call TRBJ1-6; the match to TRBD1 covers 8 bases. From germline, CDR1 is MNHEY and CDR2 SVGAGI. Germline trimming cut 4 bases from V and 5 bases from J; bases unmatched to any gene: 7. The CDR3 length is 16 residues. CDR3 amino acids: CASSSHYRGNNSPLHF. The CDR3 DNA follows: TGTGCCAGCAGTTCCCACTACAGGGGGAATAATTCACCCCTCCACTTT.

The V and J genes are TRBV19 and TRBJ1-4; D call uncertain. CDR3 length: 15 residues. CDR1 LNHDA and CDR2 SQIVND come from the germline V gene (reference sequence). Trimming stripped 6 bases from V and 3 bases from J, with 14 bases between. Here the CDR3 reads CASSNTALPNEKLFF. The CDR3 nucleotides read TGTGCCAGTAGCAACACCGCACTACCTAATGAAAAACTGTTTTTT.

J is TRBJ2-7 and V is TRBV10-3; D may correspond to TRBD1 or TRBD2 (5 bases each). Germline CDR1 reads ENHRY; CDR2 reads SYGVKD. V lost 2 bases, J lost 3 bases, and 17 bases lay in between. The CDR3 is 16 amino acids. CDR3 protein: CAISEGTTNQRYEQYF. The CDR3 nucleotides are TGTGCCATCAGTGAGGGGACGACTAACCAGCGCTACGAGCAGTACTTC.

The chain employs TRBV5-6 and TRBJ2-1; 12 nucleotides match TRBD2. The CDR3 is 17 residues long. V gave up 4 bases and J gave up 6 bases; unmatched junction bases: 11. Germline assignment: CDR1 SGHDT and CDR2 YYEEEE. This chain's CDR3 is CASSLWTSGARGNEQFF. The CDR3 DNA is TGTGCCAGCAGCCTCTGGACTAGCGGGGCACGGGGCAATGAGCAGTTCTTC.

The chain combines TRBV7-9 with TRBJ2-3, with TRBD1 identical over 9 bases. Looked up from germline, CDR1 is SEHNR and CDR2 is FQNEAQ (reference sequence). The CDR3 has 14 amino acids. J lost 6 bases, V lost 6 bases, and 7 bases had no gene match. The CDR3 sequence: CASSSGQGPDTQYF. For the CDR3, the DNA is TGTGCCAGCAGTTCGGGACAGGGCCCCGATACGCAGTATTTT.

The DNA for the CDR3 is TGCAGTGCTAGTGGAGGGGGCTCTACCTACGAGCAGTACTTC. Translation gives CSASGGGSTYEQYF. The chain recombines TRBV20-1 with TRBJ2-7; D might be TRBD1 (7 bases). The CDR3 sequence is 14 residues long. With 3 bases removed from V and 2 bases from J, the gap between germline ends came to 14 bases. CDR1 is DFQATT, CDR2 SNEGSKA, per germline (reference sequence).

The CDR3 DNA reads as TGTGCCAGCAGCGCCGGGATCGGGGGAGACGGTGAAGCTTTCTTT. This translates into CASSAGIGGDGEAFF. This chain joins TRBV11-1 and TRBJ1-1; the D gene is possibly TRBD1 (5 bases). CDR3 size: 15 residues. V gave up 5 bases and J gave up 7 bases, with 20 bases separating them. Per the germline V gene, CDR1 is SGHAT and CDR2 is FQDESV (reference sequence).

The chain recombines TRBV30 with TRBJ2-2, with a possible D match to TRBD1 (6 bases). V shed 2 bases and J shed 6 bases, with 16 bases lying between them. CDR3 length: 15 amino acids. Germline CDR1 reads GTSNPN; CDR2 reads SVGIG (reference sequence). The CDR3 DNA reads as TGTGCCTGGAGTCCAGGGGCAGGGGTCTCCGGGGAGCTGTTTTTT. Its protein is CAWSPGAGVSGELFF.

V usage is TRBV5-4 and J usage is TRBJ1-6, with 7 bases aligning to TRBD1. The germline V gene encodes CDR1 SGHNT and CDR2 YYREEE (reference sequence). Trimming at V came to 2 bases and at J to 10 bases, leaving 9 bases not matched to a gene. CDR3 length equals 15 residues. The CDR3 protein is CASSLYDRDASPLHF. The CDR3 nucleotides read TGTGCCAGCAGCTTATACGACAGGGATGCCTCACCCCTCCACTTT.

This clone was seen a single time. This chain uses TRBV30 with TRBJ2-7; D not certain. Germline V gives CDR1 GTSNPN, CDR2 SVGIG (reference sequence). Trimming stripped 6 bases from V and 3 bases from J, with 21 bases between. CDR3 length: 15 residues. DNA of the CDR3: TGTGCCTGCTCCCCTGCCAGGAACAGCCTCTACGAGCAGTACTTC. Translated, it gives CACSPARNSLYEQYF.

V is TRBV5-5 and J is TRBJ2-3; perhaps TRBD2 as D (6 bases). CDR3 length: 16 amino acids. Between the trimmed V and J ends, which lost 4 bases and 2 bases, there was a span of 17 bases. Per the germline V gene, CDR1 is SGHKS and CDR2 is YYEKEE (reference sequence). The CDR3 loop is CASSLTGVHSTDTQYF. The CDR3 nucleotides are TGTGCCAGCAGCCTAACGGGGGTTCACTCCACAGATACGCAGTATTTT.